The rows below give T cell receptor beta chains drawn from one sample of a study of blood T cells in healthy people across ages. In TCRdb, the 5' RACE reads were re-called with MiXCR into one record per CDR3 protein. Here the sample spans about 720,000 distinct CDR3 sequences, 20% to 25% being singletons. Sequencing was carried out using blood. These receptors all come from a man aged 70 or older in good health. Each CDR3 is given with its conserved first and last residue. Fields, in order: J gene, D gene, V gene, clone size, CDR3 protein, CDR3 DNA. D genes are given only for firm matches. Clone size is not always given. Where it is, it says once, few, many or a class for expanded clones.

J: TRBJ1-1; D: .; V: TRBV20-1; size: few; CDR3: CSAREEGLNTEAFF; DNA: TGCAGTGCTAGAGAAGAGGGGTTGAACACTGAAGCTTTCTTT
J: TRBJ2-7; D: .; V: TRBV12-3/TRBV12-4; size: .; CDR3: CASSLNLGRTHEQYF; DNA: TGTGCCAGCAGTTTAAATCTTGGGAGGACCCACGAGCAGTACTTC
J: TRBJ2-1; D: TRBD2; V: TRBV29-1; size: few; CDR3: CSVPMPVAGGQFYNEQFF; DNA: TGCAGCGTTCCAATGCCGGTAGCGGGAGGGCAATTCTACAATGAGCAGTTCTTC
J: TRBJ2-2; D: TRBD2; V: TRBV12-5; size: .; CDR3: CASGSGLAGNTGELFF; DNA: TGTGCTAGTGGTTCAGGACTAGCGGGAAACACCGGGGAGCTGTTTTTT
J: TRBJ1-1; D: .; V: TRBV24-1; size: few; CDR3: CATRGGMETEAFF; DNA: TGTGCCACCCGAGGGGGGATGGAGACTGAAGCTTTCTTT
J: TRBJ2-7; D: .; V: TRBV5-1; size: few; CDR3: CASSAGLPSYEQYF; DNA: TGCGCCAGCAGCGCGGGACTTCCCTCCTACGAGCAGTACTTC
J: TRBJ2-3; D: .; V: TRBV12-3/TRBV12-4; size: few; CDR3: CASSPSRGGTDTQYF; DNA: TGTGCCAGCAGTCCTAGCAGGGGGGGAACAGATACGCAGTATTTT
J: TRBJ1-2; D: .; V: TRBV5-1; size: .; CDR3: CASSLWTAEGYTF; DNA: TGCGCCAGCAGCTTATGGACTGCCGAGGGCTACACCTTC
J: TRBJ1-2; D: .; V: TRBV28; size: few; CDR3: CASSFGRLYGYTF; DNA: TGTGCCAGCAGTTTCGGCAGACTATATGGCTACACCTTC
J: TRBJ1-1; D: TRBD1; V: TRBV10-3; size: .; CDR3: CASAGQQNTEAFF; DNA: TGTGCCAGCGCGGGACAGCAGAACACTGAAGCTTTCTTT
J: TRBJ2-2; D: .; V: TRBV11-2; size: few; CDR3: CASSSPTGLNTGELFF; DNA: TGTGCCAGCAGCTCGCCCACAGGGCTGAACACCGGGGAGCTGTTTTTT
J: TRBJ1-1; D: .; V: TRBV14; size: .; CDR3: CASSQAEGAYTEAFF; DNA: TGTGCCAGCAGCCAAGCGGAGGGCGCATACACTGAAGCTTTCTTT
J: TRBJ1-1; D: .; V: TRBV20-1; size: few; CDR3: CSASRGQNTEAFF; DNA: TGCAGTGCTAGCCGGGGACAGAACACTGAAGCTTTCTTT
J: TRBJ2-5; D: TRBD2; V: TRBV5-5; size: .; CDR3: CASSLTSGGTQETQYF; DNA: TGTGCCAGCAGCTTGACTAGCGGGGGGACCCAAGAGACCCAGTACTTC
J: TRBJ2-4; D: TRBD2; V: TRBV11-1; size: .; CDR3: CASSKLSGAIQYF; DNA: TGTGCCAGCAGCAAACTAAGCGGGGCTATTCAGTACTTC
J: TRBJ2-5; D: TRBD2; V: TRBV30; size: .; CDR3: CAWSTGLARLGKFF; DNA: TGTGCCTGGAGTACGGGACTAGCGCGTTTGGGGAAGTTCTTC
J: TRBJ1-2; D: .; V: TRBV20-1; size: .; CDR3: CSARVAGRGYTF; DNA: TGCAGTGCTAGAGTCGCGGGACGGGGCTACACCTTC
J: TRBJ2-3; D: .; V: TRBV6-1; size: few; CDR3: CATRREGLDTQYF; DNA: TGTGCCACCAGGAGAGAGGGTTTGGATACGCAGTATTTT
J: TRBJ2-1; D: TRBD2; V: TRBV5-4; size: .; CDR3: CASSLAGSGSFHEQFF; DNA: TGTGCCAGCAGCTTGGCTGGTAGCGGGAGTTTCCATGAGCAGTTCTTC
J: TRBJ2-3; D: .; V: TRBV27; size: once; CDR3: CASSLGGIATDTQYF; DNA: TGTGCCAGCAGTTTAGGGGGGATAGCCACAGATACGCAGTATTTT
J: TRBJ2-5; D: TRBD1; V: TRBV10-3; size: .; CDR3: CAISVSRGETQYF; DNA: TGTGCCATCAGTGTTTCCAGGGGGGAGACCCAGTACTTC
J: TRBJ1-2; D: .; V: TRBV29-1; size: .; CDR3: CSVEGHLGEHTF; DNA: TGCAGCGTTGAAGGTCATTTAGGGGAGCACACCTTC
J: TRBJ2-1; D: .; V: TRBV4-3; size: .; CDR3: CASSQSYLGSNEQFF; DNA: TGCGCCAGCAGCCAGAGCTACCTAGGTAGCAATGAGCAGTTCTTC
J: TRBJ2-3; D: .; V: TRBV5-1; size: few; CDR3: CASSLGGSDTDTQYF; DNA: TGCGCCAGCAGCTTGGGGGGATCAGACACAGATACGCAGTATTTT
J: TRBJ2-5; D: TRBD2; V: TRBV10-1; size: many; CDR3: CASSRTSGGQETQYF; DNA: TGCGCCAGCAGTCGGACTAGCGGGGGGCAAGAGACCCAGTACTTC
J: TRBJ2-4; D: TRBD1; V: TRBV29-1; size: .; CDR3: CSVELGQGGKNIQYF; DNA: TGCAGCGTTGAGCTGGGACAGGGAGGGAAAAACATTCAGTACTTC
J: TRBJ1-2; D: .; V: TRBV2; size: .; CDR3: CASSEAGSGGDYGYTF; DNA: TGTGCCAGCAGTGAAGCAGGAAGCGGGGGAGACTATGGCTACACCTTC
J: TRBJ1-5; D: TRBD1; V: TRBV20-1; size: .; CDR3: CSARGQISNQPQHF; DNA: TGCAGTGCTAGGGGACAGATTAGCAATCAGCCCCAGCATTTT
J: TRBJ2-3; D: .; V: TRBV5-1; size: few; CDR3: CASREPVVTDTQYF; DNA: TGCGCCAGCAGGGAGCCGGTCGTCACAGATACGCAGTATTTT
J: TRBJ2-1; D: TRBD2; V: TRBV20-1; size: .; CDR3: CSVLSGRTLYNEQFF; DNA: TGCAGTGTTCTCAGCGGGAGGACCCTCTACAATGAGCAGTTCTTC
J: TRBJ2-3; D: .; V: TRBV4-3; size: few; CDR3: CASSQDPFRLQYF; DNA: TGCGCCAGCAGCCAAGATCCCTTCCGTCTGCAGTATTTT
J: TRBJ1-1; D: .; V: TRBV12-3/TRBV12-4; size: .; CDR3: CASSLGQGRGTEAFF; DNA: TGTGCCAGCAGTTTAGGTCAGGGGCGGGGGACTGAAGCTTTCTTT
J: TRBJ1-2; D: TRBD1; V: TRBV27; size: .; CDR3: CASSPRQGVGLGGYTF; DNA: TGTGCCAGCAGTCCCCGACAGGGTGTCGGACTCGGTGGCTACACCTTC
J: TRBJ2-3; D: TRBD1; V: TRBV12-3/TRBV12-4; size: few; CDR3: CASSSGTGASTDTQYF; DNA: TGTGCCAGCAGTTCTGGGACAGGAGCAAGCACAGATACGCAGTATTTT
J: TRBJ2-3; D: TRBD2; V: TRBV2; size: few; CDR3: CASSERGTDTQYF; DNA: TGTGCCAGCAGTGAGCGGGGGACAGATACGCAGTATTTT
J: TRBJ2-7; D: TRBD1; V: TRBV6-2/TRBV6-3; size: .; CDR3: CASSYEVGGASYEQYF; DNA: TGTGCCAGCAGCTACGAGGTAGGGGGCGCGTCCTACGAGCAGTACTTC
J: TRBJ2-1; D: TRBD2; V: TRBV4-3; size: few; CDR3: CASSQGAGTSGRYEQFF; DNA: TGCGCCAGCAGCCAAGGGGCGGGGACTAGCGGGAGGTATGAGCAGTTCTTC
J: TRBJ2-2; D: .; V: TRBV5-5; size: .; CDR3: CASSLGGATNTGELFF; DNA: TGTGCCAGCAGCCTTGGGGGGGCAACGAACACCGGGGAGCTGTTTTTT
J: TRBJ2-7; D: .; V: TRBV20-1; size: .; CDR3: CSATSRAYEQYF; DNA: TGCAGTGCCACTAGCAGAGCCTACGAGCAGTACTTC
J: TRBJ1-4; D: .; V: TRBV6-2/TRBV6-3; size: many; CDR3: CASSSGLLKEKLFF; DNA: TGTGCCAGCAGTTCCGGCCTACTGAAGGAAAAACTGTTTTTT
J: TRBJ1-1; D: .; V: TRBV13; size: few; CDR3: CASSLAIQAAHTEAFF; DNA: TGTGCCAGCAGCTTAGCCATCCAGGCAGCGCACACTGAAGCTTTCTTT
J: TRBJ2-1; D: .; V: TRBV3-1; size: .; CDR3: CASSQSQIRQFF; DNA: TGTGCCAGCAGCCAATCCCAAATCAGGCAGTTCTTC
J: TRBJ1-1; D: .; V: TRBV7-2; size: few; CDR3: CASSLVRWGRMNTEAFF; DNA: TGTGCCAGCAGCTTAGTCCGCTGGGGACGGATGAACACTGAAGCTTTCTTT
J: TRBJ2-1; D: TRBD2; V: TRBV11-3; size: few; CDR3: CASSSGLAVKGYNEQFF; DNA: TGTGCCAGCAGCTCGGGACTAGCGGTAAAGGGTTACAATGAGCAGTTCTTC
J: TRBJ1-4; D: .; V: TRBV7-9; size: few; CDR3: CASSSPRGEQSGKLFF; DNA: TGTGCCAGCAGCTCCCCGAGGGGGGAGCAGTCGGGAAAACTGTTTTTT
J: TRBJ1-1; D: .; V: TRBV20-1; size: .; CDR3: CSDLQAEGMNTEAFF; DNA: TGCAGTGACCTACAGGCTGAGGGGATGAACACTGAAGCTTTCTTT
J: TRBJ2-5; D: .; V: TRBV20-1; size: .; CDR3: CSAWEETQYF; DNA: TGCAGTGCTTGGGAAGAGACCCAGTACTTC
J: TRBJ2-2; D: .; V: TRBV20-1; size: .; CDR3: CSASGLLNTGELFF; DNA: TGCAGTGCTAGTGGTCTGCTAAACACCGGGGAGCTGTTTTTT
J: TRBJ2-5; D: TRBD2; V: TRBV7-2; size: .; CDR3: CASSLGLARPTKQYF; DNA: TGTGCCAGCAGCTTAGGACTAGCAAGGCCTACGAAGCAGTACTTC
J: TRBJ1-6; D: .; V: TRBV7-8; size: many; CDR3: CASSSGPLMTPLHF; DNA: TGTGCCAGCAGCTCTGGTCCCTTAATGACACCCCTCCACTTT
J: TRBJ2-2; D: .; V: TRBV29-1; size: .; CDR3: CSVVPYAGELFF; DNA: TGCAGCGTTGTACCGTACGCCGGGGAGCTGTTTTTT
J: TRBJ2-7; D: .; V: TRBV6-5; size: many; CDR3: CASSYDGYEQYF; DNA: TGTGCCAGCAGTTACGACGGCTACGAGCAGTACTTC
J: TRBJ1-1; D: .; V: TRBV12-3/TRBV12-4; size: .; CDR3: CASSPDIPGPTEAFF; DNA: TGTGCCAGCAGCCCCGACATTCCGGGACCCACTGAAGCTTTCTTT
J: TRBJ1-3; D: .; V: TRBV5-1; size: .; CDR3: CASSFGTEYTIYF; DNA: TGCGCCAGCAGCTTCGGGACGGAATACACCATATATTTT
J: TRBJ2-3; D: .; V: TRBV7-6; size: .; CDR3: CASSDVETQYF; DNA: TGTGCCAGCAGCGACGTCGAGACGCAGTATTTT
J: TRBJ1-5; D: .; V: TRBV6-6; size: .; CDR3: CASSQQGGVFQHF; DNA: TGTGCCAGCAGCCAGCAAGGGGGGGTATTCCAGCATTTT
J: TRBJ1-2; D: .; V: TRBV29-1; size: .; CDR3: CSVEGWGGIDYGYTF; DNA: TGCAGCGTTGAAGGCTGGGGAGGTATTGACTATGGCTACACCTTC
J: TRBJ2-2; D: .; V: TRBV7-9; size: .; CDR3: CAGSLLSSGELFF; DNA: TGTGCCGGCAGCTTACTGTCATCCGGGGAGCTGTTTTTT